This TCR beta chain was retrieved from a study of blood T cell repertoires in COVID-19 (TCRdb year 2020). Turning to the overall study: Samples covering the acute and convalescent phases of COVID-19 were provided by collaborators in the United States, Italy and Spain. The prospective study material was composed of cDNA or gDNA derived from T cells, B-cell-depleted T cells, or PBMCs. The repertoires were released in a freely available public database intended as a resource for research on the immune response to SARS-CoV-2. Nearly every sample came with metadata listing a de-identified subject ID, COVID-19 status, age in years and sex. Where available, HLA class I and class II types were obtained from metadata supplied by the sample provider rather than from assay-based typing. The dataset comprised deeply sampled blood TCRbeta repertoires from subjects exposed to, actively infected with, or recovered from COVID-19. The samples were drawn from two sources: the first 160 participants of the ongoing ImmuneRACE study, and 1,254 subjects contributed by 6 global collaborators. General conclusions and limits of the study: Clinical and demographic metadata were provided uncurated, with the amount varying by source and participant.

To note about this clone: No antigen is known for it. No qualities accompany the bases; no much larger clone lies one base away.

TCRbeta CDR3 regions were amplified from genomic DNA by means of the immunoSEQ Assay, a bias-controlled multiplex PCR. In the source study's methods: Nucleated cell counts per sample were estimated from amplification of reference gene primers within the assay. Sequence reads were collapsed and filtered to measure the absolute abundance of every unique TCRbeta CDR3 rearrangement. For each sample, productive Simpson clonality was calculated as the square root of Simpson's diversity index over productive rearrangements. The immuneACCESS repertoire file appears here via TCRdb, limited to in-frame rearrangements. These files lack a portion of the clones; in checked studies, under half of the deficit traces to unresolved V genes, and the cause of the others is not known. The DNA was the basis for D and trimming; V, J and clone size are from that table. The sample contains about 170,000 clones, around four fifths of them found a single time. The leading ten clones occupy 20% to 25% of the sample.

The collaborating institutions used their own protocols to collect whole blood in K2EDTA tubes. For TCRbeta analysis, collaborators shipped samples in one of three forms: frozen whole blood, isolated PBMCs, or DNA extracted from either of those sample types. Trimming costs V 5 bases and J 5 bases, and their ends lie 17 bases apart. Inclusive of the bounding cysteine and phenylalanine, the CDR3 is 15 residues long. Only the CDR3 region is kept as DNA, spanning 45 bases read in frame from base 1. The germline V gene specifies SGHRS as CDR1 and YFSETQ as CDR2. The sequenced sample was peripheral blood. The chain is made from TRBV5-1 and TRBJ2-1, with a tentative D gene TRBD2 over 6 matching bases. The TCR comes from a woman over 75 with acute or convalescent COVID-19. The bases are TGCGCCAGCAGACTCCTACTAGCAGCCAACAATGAGCAGTTCTTC. Translated, it gives CASRLLLAANNEQFF.